A single sample is the source of the 18 T cell receptor beta chains below, sequenced in a study of T cell repertoires in cytomegalovirus infection. TCRdb reprocessed the reads via MiXCR and lists one record per CDR3 protein. This table holds approximately 1,000,000 distinct CDR3 sequences, approximately 31% found once. Their specific antigens are unknown. This sample comprised cultured CD8+ T cells from PBMCs, obtained from culture after CMV antigen stimulation. Receptor source: a human donor in good health (CMV status not recorded). Some clones in this sample may be carry-over from other donors' samples.

The V and J genes are TRBV7-2 and TRBJ1-1, with 7 bases fitting TRBD1. V shed 5 bases, J shed 5 bases, and the junction held 5 bases outside the gene matches. This CDR3 comprises 13 residues. Per the germline V gene, CDR1 is SGHTA and CDR2 is FQGNSA. CDR3 bases: TGTGCCAGCAGCGAGATACAGGGGACTGAAGCTTTCTTT. It yields the protein CASSEIQGTEAFF.

This clonotype came up a few times. The chain employs TRBV4-1 and TRBJ1-6, with D tentatively TRBD1 (6 bases). V was shortened by 1 base and J by 7 bases, with 8 bases between the two germline ends. CDR1 and CDR2 from the germline V gene are MGHRA and YSYEKL. This CDR3 is 14 amino acids long. CDR3 bases: TGCGCCAGCAGCCAAGGGACAGTCAATTCACCCCTCCACTTT. Its translation is CASSQGTVNSPLHF.

This clonotype was recorded many times. The CDR3, as DNA: TGTGCCATCAGGGAAGGACGGAGTTATTCCTACGAGCAGTACTTC. This encodes CAIREGRSYSYEQYF. This rearrangement joins TRBV10-3 to TRBJ2-7, with unresolved D. Trimming shortened V by 6 bases and J by 1 base, and 16 bases separated the two germline ends. This CDR3 has 15 residues. The germline CDR1 and CDR2 sequences are ENHRY and SYGVKD.

This clonotype was recorded a few times. The chain has TRBV19 and TRBJ1-2; TRBD1 matches 10 bases. The CDR3 is 13 amino acids. CDR1 is LNHDA, CDR2 SQIVND, per germline (reference sequence). V shed 10 bases, J shed 5 bases, and the junction held 7 bases outside the gene matches. CDR3 bases: TGTGCCACGAGGGACAGGGGCAATTATGGCTACACCTTC. It translates to CATRDRGNYGYTF. Variable domain in full (rest from reference TRBV19 and TRBJ1-2): DGGITQSPKYLFRKEGQNVTLSCEQNLNHDAMYWYRQDPGQGLRLIYYSQIVNDFQKGDIAEGYSVSREKKESFPLTVTSAQKNPTAFYLCATRDRGNYGYTFGSGTRLTVV.

CDR3 amino acids: CASSQEAGANQETQYF. CDR3 in DNA: TGTGCCAGCAGCCAAGAGGCGGGGGCCAACCAAGAGACCCAGTACTTC. V gene TRBV4-2 combines with J gene TRBJ2-5; D is possibly TRBD2 (7 bases). The V end lost 0 bases, the J end lost 0 bases, and 11 bases lay between the germline ends. Germline CDR1 is LGHNA and CDR2 is YNFKEQ. This CDR3 spans 16 amino acids.

This clonotype has at least ten counts. The chain uses TRBV5-1 and TRBJ1-5; TRBD1 matches 9 bases. The CDR3 has 16 amino acids. Germline values: CDR1 SGHRS, CDR2 YFSETQ. The V and J ends lost 4 bases and 2 bases, in that order; junction bases with no gene match: 7. The CDR3 region is CASSPGTGSGNQPQHF. The CDR3 DNA reads TGCGCCAGCAGCCCAGGGACAGGGAGTGGCAATCAGCCCCAGCATTTT.

This clonotype appeared many times. The rearrangement links TRBV7-2 to TRBJ2-1, with 11 bases fitting TRBD2. Germline-derived CDR1 and CDR2 are SGHTA and FQGNSA. This CDR3 spans 16 amino acids. Trimming cost V 2 bases and J 4 bases; bases outside gene matches: 4. CDR3 amino acids: CASSLSSGGWYNEQFF. CDR3 sequence (DNA): TGTGCCAGCAGCTTATCTAGCGGGGGGTGGTACAATGAGCAGTTCTTC.

This clonotype was observed many times. This chain uses TRBV6-2 or TRBV6-3 with TRBJ1-1; weak D call: TRBD1 (5 bases). The V and J ends lost 0 bases and 1 base respectively, with 6 bases between them. The germline V gene encodes CDR1 MNHEY and CDR2 SVGEGT. The CDR3 contains 14 residues. The CDR3 loop reads CASSYSGGNTEAFF. CDR3 in DNA: TGTGCCAGCAGTTACTCGGGGGGGAACACTGAAGCTTTCTTT.

This clonotype was picked up a small number of times. The rearrangement joins TRBV27 to TRBJ1-1; 7 nucleotides line up with TRBD1. CDR1 MNHEY and CDR2 SMNVEV come from the germline V gene (reference sequence). The junction had 11 bases not matched to a gene; V was cut back by 6 bases and J by 4 bases. This CDR3 is 15 amino acids long. The CDR3 reads CASSLIRQGGTEAFF. As DNA, the CDR3 is TGTGCCAGCAGCTTAATCCGACAGGGAGGCACTGAAGCTTTCTTT.

The chain is built from TRBV12-5 and TRBJ1-2; D unclear. Germline lookup yields CDR1 LGHNT and CDR2 FRNRAP. V was pared by 7 bases and J by 0 bases, with 24 bases between. The CDR3 is made up of 18 amino acids. CDR3 nucleotide sequence: TGTGCTAGTGAAGGGTTCGCCCTCTCGAGTTATACTAACTATGGCTACACCTTC. It encodes CASEGFALSSYTNYGYTF.

The rearrangement joins TRBV5-5 to TRBJ1-4; no definite D call. Trimming stripped 0 bases from V and 6 bases from J, with 12 bases between. Per germline, CDR1 SGHKS and CDR2 YYEKEE (reference sequence). This CDR3 has 15 residues. The CDR3 bases are TGTGCCAGCAGCTTGGATGGAGGCGCGGATGAAAAACTGTTTTTT. Protein sequence: CASSLDGGADEKLFF.

In regard to this clonotype: This may be a read error, as it is one base from a much larger clone. V is TRBV7-2 and J is TRBJ1-3; D perhaps matches TRBD1 (5 bases). CDR3 size: 17 residues. Germline CDR1 and CDR2: SGHTA and FQGNSA. CDR3 amino acids: CSSSILKGRPSGNTIYF. CDR3 coding DNA: TGTTCCAGCAGCATCCTCAAGGGGCGCCCCTCTGGAAACACCATATATTTT.

Here the CDR3 reads CASSLTGPLVTDTQYF. As DNA, the CDR3 is TGTGCCAGCAGCTTAACTGGCCCTCTGGTCACAGATACGCAGTATTTT. This chain uses TRBV7-3 with TRBJ2-3; no clear D gene. The CDR3 extends over 16 amino acids. V was cut by 0 bases and J by 2 bases, with 12 bases left in between. From germline, CDR1 is SGHTA and CDR2 FQGTGA. The full variable domain, rest sourced from reference TRBV7-3 and TRBJ2-3, is GAGVSQTPSNKVTEKGKYVELRCDPISGHTALYWYRQSLGQGPEFLIYFQGTGAADDSGLPNDRFFAVRPEGSVSTLKIQRTERGDSAVYLCASSLTGPLVTDTQYFGPGTRLTVL.

CDR3 sequence (DNA): TGTGCCAGCAGACAGGGGGATTTCTATGGCTACACCTTC. This encodes CASRQGDFYGYTF. The chain combines TRBV12-3 or TRBV12-4 with TRBJ1-2, with TRBD1 matching 8 bases. This CDR3 comprises 13 residues. The J segment lost 4 bases and the V segment lost 6 bases, leaving 4 bases of the junction unmatched.

This clonotype has only a few counts. The chain is built from TRBV7-6 and TRBJ2-2; D gene unclear. The CDR3 length is 13 residues. The V and J ends lost 7 bases and 7 bases respectively, with 13 bases between them. Germline V gene lookup returns CDR1 SGHVS and CDR2 FNYEAQ. CDR3 residues: CASTSDSRGELFF. The CDR3, as DNA: TGTGCCAGCACCTCAGACTCCCGCGGGGAGCTGTTTTTT.

This clonotype was counted between two and nine times. The V gene is TRBV27, the J gene TRBJ2-2; TRBD2 agrees at 8 bases. There are 16 residues in the CDR3. V lost 5 bases, J lost 6 bases, and 11 bases stayed unmatched. The germline V gene has CDR1 MNHEY and CDR2 SMNVEV (reference sequence). The CDR3 reads CASSGLGAGGPGELFF. DNA of the CDR3: TGTGCCAGCAGTGGCCTTGGTGCGGGGGGACCCGGGGAGCTGTTTTTT.

This clonotype was picked up a small number of times. The chain links TRBV27 to TRBJ2-1; TRBD2 aligns across 9 bases. The CDR3 contains 18 residues. V trimming: 1 base; J trimming: 0 bases; junction bases outside the gene matches: 7. Germline CDR1 is MNHEY and CDR2 is SMNVEV (reference sequence). CDR3 sequence (DNA): TGTGCCAGCAGTTTATTCCGAAATAGCGGGAGCTCCTACAATGAGCAGTTCTTC. Amino acid sequence: CASSLFRNSGSSYNEQFF.

The chain combines TRBV28 with TRBJ1-4; weak D call: TRBD1 (5 bases). CDR1 and CDR2 (germline): MDHEN, SYDVKM. V shed 5 bases and J shed 5 bases, with 21 bases lying between them. The CDR3 runs 17 residues. CDR3 sequence: CASSTGTVSTFNEKLFF. The CDR3 DNA is TGTGCCAGCAGTACTGGGACCGTTTCGACCTTCAATGAAAAACTGTTTTTT.